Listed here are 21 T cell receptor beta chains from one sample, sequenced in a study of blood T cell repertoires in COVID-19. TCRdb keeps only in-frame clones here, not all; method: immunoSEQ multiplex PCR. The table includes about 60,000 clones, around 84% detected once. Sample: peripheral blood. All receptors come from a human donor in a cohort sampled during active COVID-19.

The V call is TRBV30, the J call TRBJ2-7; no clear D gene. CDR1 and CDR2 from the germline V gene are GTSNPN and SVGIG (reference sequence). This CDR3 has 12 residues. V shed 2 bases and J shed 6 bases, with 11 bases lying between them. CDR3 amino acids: CAWSLFPSEQYF. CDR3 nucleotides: TGTGCCTGGAGTCTATTCCCATCCGAGCAGTACTTC. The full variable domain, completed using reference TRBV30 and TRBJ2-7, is SQTIHQWPATLVQPVGSPLSLECTVEGTSNPNLYWYRQAAGRGLQLLFYSVGIGQISSEVPQNLSASRPQDRQFILSSKKLLLSDSGFYLCAWSLFPSEQYFGPGTRLTVT.

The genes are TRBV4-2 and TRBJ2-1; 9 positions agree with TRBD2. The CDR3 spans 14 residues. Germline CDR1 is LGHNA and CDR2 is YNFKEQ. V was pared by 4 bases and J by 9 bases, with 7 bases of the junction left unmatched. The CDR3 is CASSRGTSPAEQFF. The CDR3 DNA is TGTGCCAGCAGCCGTGGGACTAGCCCGGCTGAGCAGTTCTTC.

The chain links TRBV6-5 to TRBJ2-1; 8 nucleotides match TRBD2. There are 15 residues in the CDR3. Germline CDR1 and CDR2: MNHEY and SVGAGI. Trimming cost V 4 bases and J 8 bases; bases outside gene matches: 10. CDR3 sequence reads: CASSLIAGGMYEQFF. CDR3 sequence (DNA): TGTGCCAGCAGTTTGATTGCGGGAGGAATGTATGAGCAGTTCTTC.

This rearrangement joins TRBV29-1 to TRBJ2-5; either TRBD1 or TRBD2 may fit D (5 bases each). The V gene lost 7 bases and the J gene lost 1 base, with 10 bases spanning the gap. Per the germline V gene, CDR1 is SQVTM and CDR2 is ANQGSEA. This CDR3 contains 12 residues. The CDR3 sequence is CSAGRGQETQYF. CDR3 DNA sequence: TGCAGCGCGGGACGAGGCCAAGAGACCCAGTACTTC.

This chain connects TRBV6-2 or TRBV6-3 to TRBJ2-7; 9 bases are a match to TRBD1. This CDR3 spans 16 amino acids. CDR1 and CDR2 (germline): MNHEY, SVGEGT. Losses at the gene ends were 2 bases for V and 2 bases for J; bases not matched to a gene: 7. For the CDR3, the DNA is TGTGCCAGCAGTTACCCTCGGACAGGGGCCCCCTACGAGCAGTACTTC. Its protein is CASSYPRTGAPYEQYF.

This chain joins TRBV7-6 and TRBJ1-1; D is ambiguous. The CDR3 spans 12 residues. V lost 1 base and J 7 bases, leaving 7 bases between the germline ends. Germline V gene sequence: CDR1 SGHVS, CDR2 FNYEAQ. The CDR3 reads CASSLGAGEAFF. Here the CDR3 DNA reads TGTGCCAGCAGCTTAGGGGCGGGTGAAGCTTTCTTT.

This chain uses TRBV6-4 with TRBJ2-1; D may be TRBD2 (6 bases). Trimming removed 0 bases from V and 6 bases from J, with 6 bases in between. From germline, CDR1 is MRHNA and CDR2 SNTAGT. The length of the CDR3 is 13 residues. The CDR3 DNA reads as TGTGCCAGCAGTGACTCGACTAGCAATGAGCAGTTCTTC. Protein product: CASSDSTSNEQFF.

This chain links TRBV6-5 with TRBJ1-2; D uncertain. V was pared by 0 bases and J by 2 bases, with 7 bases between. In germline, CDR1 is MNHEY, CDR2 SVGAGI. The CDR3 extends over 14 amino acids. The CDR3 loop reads CASSYSARNYGYTF. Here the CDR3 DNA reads TGTGCCAGCAGTTACTCGGCCAGAAACTATGGCTACACCTTC.

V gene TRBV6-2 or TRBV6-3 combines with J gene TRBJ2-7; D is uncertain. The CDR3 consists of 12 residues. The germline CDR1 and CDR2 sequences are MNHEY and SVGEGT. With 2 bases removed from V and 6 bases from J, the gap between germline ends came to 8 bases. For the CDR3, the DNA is TGTGCCAGCAGTTACCCCTGGGCCGAGCAGTACTTC. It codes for CASSYPWAEQYF.

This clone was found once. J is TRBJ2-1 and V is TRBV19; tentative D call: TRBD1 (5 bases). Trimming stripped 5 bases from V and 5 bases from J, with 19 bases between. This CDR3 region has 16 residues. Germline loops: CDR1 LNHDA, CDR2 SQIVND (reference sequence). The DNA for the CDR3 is TGTGCCAGTAGTGCCGCAGGGATTTACCTAGACAATGAGCAGTTCTTC. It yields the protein CASSAAGIYLDNEQFF.

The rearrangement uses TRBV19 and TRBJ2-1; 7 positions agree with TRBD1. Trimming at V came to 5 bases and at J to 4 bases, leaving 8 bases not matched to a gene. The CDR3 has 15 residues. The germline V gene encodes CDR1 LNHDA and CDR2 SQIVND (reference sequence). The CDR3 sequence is CASSGGQDIYNEQFF. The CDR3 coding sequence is TGTGCCAGTAGTGGCGGACAGGACATTTACAATGAGCAGTTCTTC.

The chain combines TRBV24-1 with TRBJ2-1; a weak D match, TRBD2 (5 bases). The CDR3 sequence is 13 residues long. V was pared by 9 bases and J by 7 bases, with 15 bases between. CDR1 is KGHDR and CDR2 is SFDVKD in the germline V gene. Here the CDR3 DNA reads TGTGCCACCGGACTCCAAATGGGAAATGAGCAGTTCTTC. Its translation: CATGLQMGNEQFF.

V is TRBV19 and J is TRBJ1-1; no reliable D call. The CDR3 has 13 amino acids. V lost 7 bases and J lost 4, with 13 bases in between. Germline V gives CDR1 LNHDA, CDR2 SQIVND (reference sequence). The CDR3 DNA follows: TGTGCCAGTAACCGGGTTATGAGCACTGAAGCTTTCTTT. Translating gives CASNRVMSTEAFF.

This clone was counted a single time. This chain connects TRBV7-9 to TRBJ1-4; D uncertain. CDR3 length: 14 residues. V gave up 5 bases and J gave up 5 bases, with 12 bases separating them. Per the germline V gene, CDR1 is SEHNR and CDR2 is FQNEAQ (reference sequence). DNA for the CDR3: TGTGCCAGCAGCCCTAGACCCGCGAATGAAAAACTGTTTTTT. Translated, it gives CASSPRPANEKLFF.

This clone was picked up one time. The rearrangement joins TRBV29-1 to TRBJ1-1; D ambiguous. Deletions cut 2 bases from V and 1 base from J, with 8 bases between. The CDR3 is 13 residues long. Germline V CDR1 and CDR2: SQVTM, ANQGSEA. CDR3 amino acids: CSVELAKNTEAFF. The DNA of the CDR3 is TGCAGCGTTGAACTAGCGAAGAACACTGAAGCTTTCTTT.

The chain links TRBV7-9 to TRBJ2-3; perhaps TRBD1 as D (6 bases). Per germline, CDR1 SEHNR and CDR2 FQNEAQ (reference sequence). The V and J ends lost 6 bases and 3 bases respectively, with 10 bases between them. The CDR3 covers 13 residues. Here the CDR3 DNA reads TGTGCCAGCAGGTCAGGGGTGACAGATACGCAGTATTTT. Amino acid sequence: CASRSGVTDTQYF.

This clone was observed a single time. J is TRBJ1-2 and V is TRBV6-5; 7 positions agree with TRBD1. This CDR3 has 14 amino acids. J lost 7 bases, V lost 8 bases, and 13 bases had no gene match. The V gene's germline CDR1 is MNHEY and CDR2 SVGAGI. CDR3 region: CASLEDRFVGGYTF. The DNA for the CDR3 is TGTGCCAGCCTCGAGGACAGGTTTGTAGGTGGCTACACCTTC.

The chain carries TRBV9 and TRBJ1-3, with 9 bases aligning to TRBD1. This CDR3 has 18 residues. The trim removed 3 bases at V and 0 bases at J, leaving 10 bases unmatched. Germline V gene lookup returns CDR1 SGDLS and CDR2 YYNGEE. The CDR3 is CASSARIGQGISGNTIYF. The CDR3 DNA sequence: TGTGCCAGCAGCGCCCGAATAGGACAGGGGATCTCTGGAAACACCATATATTTT.

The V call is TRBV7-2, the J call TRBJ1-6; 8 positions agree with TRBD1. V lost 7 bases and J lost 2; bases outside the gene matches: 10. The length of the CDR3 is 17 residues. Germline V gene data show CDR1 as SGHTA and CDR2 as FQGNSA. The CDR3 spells CASTQYRGRPYNSPLHF. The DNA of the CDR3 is TGTGCCAGCACGCAATACAGGGGGAGGCCCTATAATTCACCCCTCCACTTT. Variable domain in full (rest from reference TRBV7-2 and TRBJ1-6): GAGVSQSPSNKVTEKGKDVELRCDPISGHTALYWYRQSLGQGLEFLIYFQGNSAPDKSGLPSDRFSAERTGGSVSTLTIQRTQQEDSAVYLCASTQYRGRPYNSPLHFGNGTRLTVT.

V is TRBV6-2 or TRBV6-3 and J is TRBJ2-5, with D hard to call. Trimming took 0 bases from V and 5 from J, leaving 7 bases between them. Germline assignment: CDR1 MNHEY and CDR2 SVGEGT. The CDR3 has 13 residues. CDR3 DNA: TGTGCCAGCAGTTACTCATTCGGGGAGACCCAGTACTTC. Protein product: CASSYSFGETQYF.

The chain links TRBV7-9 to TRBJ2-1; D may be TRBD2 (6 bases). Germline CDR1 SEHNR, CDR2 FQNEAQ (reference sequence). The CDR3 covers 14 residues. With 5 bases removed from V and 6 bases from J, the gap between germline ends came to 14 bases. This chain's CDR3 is CASSPGTHINEQFF. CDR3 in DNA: TGTGCCAGCAGCCCCGGGACTCATATCAATGAGCAGTTCTTC.